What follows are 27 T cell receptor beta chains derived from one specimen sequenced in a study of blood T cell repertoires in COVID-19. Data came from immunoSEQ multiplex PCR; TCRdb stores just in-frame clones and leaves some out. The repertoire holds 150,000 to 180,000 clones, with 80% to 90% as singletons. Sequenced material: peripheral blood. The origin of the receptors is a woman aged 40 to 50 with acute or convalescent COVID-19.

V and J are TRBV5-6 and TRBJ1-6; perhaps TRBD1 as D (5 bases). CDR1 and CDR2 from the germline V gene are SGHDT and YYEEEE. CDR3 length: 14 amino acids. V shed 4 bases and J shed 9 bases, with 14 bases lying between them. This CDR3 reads CASSTDSTGSPLHF. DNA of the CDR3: TGTGCCAGCAGCACAGACAGTACCGGTTCACCCCTCCACTTT.

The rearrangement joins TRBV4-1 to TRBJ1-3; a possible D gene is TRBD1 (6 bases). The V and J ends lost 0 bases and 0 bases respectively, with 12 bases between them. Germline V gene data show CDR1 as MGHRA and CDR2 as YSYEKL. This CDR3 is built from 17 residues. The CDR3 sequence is CASSQDRGGISGNTIYF. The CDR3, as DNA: TGCGCCAGCAGCCAAGATAGGGGGGGAATCTCTGGAAACACCATATATTTT.

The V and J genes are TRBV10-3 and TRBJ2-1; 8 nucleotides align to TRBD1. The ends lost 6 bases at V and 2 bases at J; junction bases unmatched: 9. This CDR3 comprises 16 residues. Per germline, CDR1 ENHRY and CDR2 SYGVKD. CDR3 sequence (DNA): TGTGCCATCAGGCCTACCGGGACAGGTACCTACAATGAGCAGTTCTTC. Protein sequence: CAIRPTGTGTYNEQFF.

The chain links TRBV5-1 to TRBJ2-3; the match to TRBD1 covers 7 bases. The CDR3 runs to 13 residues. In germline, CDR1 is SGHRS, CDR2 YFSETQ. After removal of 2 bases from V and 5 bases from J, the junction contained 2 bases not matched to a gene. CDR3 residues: CASSLDRVDTQYF. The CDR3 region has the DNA TGCGCCAGCAGCTTAGACAGGGTAGATACGCAGTATTTT.

This chain's CDR3 is CASSQVHTSKPEQFF. DNA for the CDR3: TGTGCCAGCAGCCAAGTACACACTAGCAAGCCTGAGCAGTTCTTC. The chain links TRBV3-1 (or the pseudogene TRBV3-2) to TRBJ2-1; D perhaps matches TRBD2 (6 bases). Germline CDR1 LGHDT, CDR2 YNNKEL (reference sequence). There are 15 residues in the CDR3. Trimming removed 1 base at V and 9 bases at J, with 16 bases between.

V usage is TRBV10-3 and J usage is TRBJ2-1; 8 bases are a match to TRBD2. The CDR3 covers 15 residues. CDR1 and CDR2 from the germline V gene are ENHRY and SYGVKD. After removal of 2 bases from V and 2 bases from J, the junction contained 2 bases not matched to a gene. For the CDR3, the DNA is TGTGCCATCAGTGAGCTTAGCGGGACCTACAATGAGCAGTTCTTC. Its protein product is CAISELSGTYNEQFF.

For the CDR3, the DNA is TGTGCCTGGACTGGTGACAGGGACTCACCCCTCCACTTT. Protein product: CAWTGDRDSPLHF. The V and J genes are TRBV30 and TRBJ1-6; 7 bases line up with TRBD1. V was clipped by 4 bases and J by 10 bases; unmatched bases: 7. CDR1 is GTSNPN and CDR2 is SVGIG in the germline V gene (reference sequence). The CDR3 has 13 amino acids.

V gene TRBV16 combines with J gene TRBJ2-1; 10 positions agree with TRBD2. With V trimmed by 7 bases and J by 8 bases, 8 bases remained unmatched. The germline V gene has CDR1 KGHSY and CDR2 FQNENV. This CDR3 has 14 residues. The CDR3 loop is CASTRTSGWYEQFF. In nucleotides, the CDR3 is TGTGCCAGCACTCGGACTAGCGGCTGGTATGAGCAGTTCTTC.

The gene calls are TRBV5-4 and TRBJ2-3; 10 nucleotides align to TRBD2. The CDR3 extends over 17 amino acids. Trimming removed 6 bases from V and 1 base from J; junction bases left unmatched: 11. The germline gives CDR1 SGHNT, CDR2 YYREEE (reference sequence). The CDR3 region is CASKSARGLAGTDTQYF. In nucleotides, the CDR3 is TGTGCCAGCAAATCCGCCCGTGGACTAGCGGGCACAGATACGCAGTATTTT.

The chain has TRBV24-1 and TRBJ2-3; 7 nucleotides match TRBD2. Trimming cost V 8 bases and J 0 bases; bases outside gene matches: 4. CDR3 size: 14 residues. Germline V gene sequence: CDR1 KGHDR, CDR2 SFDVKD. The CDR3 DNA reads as TGTGCCACCACCCCTAGCGGTAGCACAGATACGCAGTATTTT. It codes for CATTPSGSTDTQYF.

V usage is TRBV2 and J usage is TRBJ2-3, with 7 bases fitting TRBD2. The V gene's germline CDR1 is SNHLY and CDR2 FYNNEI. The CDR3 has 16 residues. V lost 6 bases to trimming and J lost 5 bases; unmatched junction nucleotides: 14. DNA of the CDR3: TGTGCCAGCAGACCCCACTGGCGGGGGATGGGAGATACGCAGTATTTT. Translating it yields CASRPHWRGMGDTQYF.

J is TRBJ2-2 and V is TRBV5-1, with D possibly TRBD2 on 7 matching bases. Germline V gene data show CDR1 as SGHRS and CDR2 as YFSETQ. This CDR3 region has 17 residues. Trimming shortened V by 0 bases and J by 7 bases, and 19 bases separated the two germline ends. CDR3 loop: CASSLADGGQSRGELFF. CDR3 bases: TGCGCCAGCAGCTTGGCCGACGGGGGGCAGAGTCGCGGGGAGCTGTTTTTT.

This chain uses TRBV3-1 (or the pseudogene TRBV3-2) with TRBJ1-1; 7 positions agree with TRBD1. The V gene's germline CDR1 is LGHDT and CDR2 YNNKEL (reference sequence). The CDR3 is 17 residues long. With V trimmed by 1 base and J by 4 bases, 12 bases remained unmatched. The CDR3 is CASSQAGTVWRGTEAFF. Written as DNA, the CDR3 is TGTGCCAGCAGCCAAGCCGGGACAGTTTGGCGGGGCACTGAAGCTTTCTTT.

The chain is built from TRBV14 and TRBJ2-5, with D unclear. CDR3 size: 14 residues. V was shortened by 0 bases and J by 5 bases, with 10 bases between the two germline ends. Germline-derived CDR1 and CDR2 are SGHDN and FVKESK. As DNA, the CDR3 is TGTGCCAGCAGCCAAGATCTCTCTCAGGAGACCCAGTACTTC. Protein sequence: CASSQDLSQETQYF.

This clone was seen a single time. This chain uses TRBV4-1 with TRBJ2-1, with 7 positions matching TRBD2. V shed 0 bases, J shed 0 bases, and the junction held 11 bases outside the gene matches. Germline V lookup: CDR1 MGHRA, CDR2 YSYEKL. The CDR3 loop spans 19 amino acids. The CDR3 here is CASSQDLGLAASSYNEQFF. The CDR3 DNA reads TGCGCCAGCAGCCAAGATTTAGGGCTAGCGGCCAGCTCCTACAATGAGCAGTTCTTC.

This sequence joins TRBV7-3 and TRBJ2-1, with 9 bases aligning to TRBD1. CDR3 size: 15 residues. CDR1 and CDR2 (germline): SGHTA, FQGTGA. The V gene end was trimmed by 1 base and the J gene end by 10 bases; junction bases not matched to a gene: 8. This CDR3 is CASSLRDRDQGEQFF. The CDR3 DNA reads TGTGCCAGCAGCTTAAGGGACAGGGACCAAGGGGAGCAGTTCTTC.

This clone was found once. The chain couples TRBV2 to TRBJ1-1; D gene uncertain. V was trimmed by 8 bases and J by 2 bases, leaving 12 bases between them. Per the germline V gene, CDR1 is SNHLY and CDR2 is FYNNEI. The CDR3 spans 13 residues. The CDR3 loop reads CASQANGNTEAFF. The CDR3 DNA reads TGTGCCAGCCAGGCGAACGGCAACACTGAAGCTTTCTTT. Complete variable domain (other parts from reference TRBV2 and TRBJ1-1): EPEVTQTPSHQVTQMGQEVILRCVPISNHLYFYWYRQILGQKVEFLVSFYNNEISEKSEIFDDQFSVERPDGSNFTLKIRSTKLEDSAMYFCASQANGNTEAFFGQGTRLTVV.

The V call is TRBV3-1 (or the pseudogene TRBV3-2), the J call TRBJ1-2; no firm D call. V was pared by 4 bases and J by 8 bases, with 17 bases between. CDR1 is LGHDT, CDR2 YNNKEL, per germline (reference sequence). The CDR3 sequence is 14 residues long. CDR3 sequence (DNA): TGTGCCAGCAGCCTTCAGGAGACAACGGGAGGCTACACCTTC. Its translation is CASSLQETTGGYTF.

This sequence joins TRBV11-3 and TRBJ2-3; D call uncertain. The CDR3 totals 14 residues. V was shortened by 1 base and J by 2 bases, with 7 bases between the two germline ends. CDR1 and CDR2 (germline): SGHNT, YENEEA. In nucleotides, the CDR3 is TGTGCCAGCAGCTTAGGAGGTTTCACAGATACGCAGTATTTT. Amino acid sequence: CASSLGGFTDTQYF.

CDR3 protein: CASRQSLEEKLFF. DNA for the CDR3: TGTGCCAGCAGACAGAGTCTTGAAGAAAAACTGTTTTTT. The V call is TRBV12-3 or TRBV12-4, the J call TRBJ1-4; D ambiguous. Trimming stripped 6 bases from V and 8 bases from J, with 13 bases between. The CDR3 runs to 13 residues.

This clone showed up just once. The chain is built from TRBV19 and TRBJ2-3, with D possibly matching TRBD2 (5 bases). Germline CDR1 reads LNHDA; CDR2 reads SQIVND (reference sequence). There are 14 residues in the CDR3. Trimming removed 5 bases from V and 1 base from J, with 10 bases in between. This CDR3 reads CASSRGGGTDTQYF. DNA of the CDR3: TGTGCCAGTAGTCGCGGAGGAGGCACAGATACGCAGTATTTT.

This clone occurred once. The CDR3 loop reads CASSILGQGTTEAFF. The CDR3 nucleotides are TGTGCCAGTAGTATTCTCGGACAGGGTACCACTGAAGCTTTCTTT. The chain carries TRBV19 and TRBJ1-1; 8 nucleotides match TRBD1. The V segment lost 3 bases and the J segment 4 bases; nucleotides outside the gene matches: 7. CDR3 length: 15 amino acids. Looked up from germline, CDR1 is LNHDA and CDR2 is SQIVND (reference sequence). The full variable domain, its missing parts supplied by reference TRBV19 and TRBJ1-1, is DGGITQSPKYLFRKEGQNVTLSCEQNLNHDAMYWYRQDPGQGLRLIYYSQIVNDFQKGDIAEGYSVSREKKESFPLTVTSAQKNPTAFYLCASSILGQGTTEAFFGQGTRLTVV.

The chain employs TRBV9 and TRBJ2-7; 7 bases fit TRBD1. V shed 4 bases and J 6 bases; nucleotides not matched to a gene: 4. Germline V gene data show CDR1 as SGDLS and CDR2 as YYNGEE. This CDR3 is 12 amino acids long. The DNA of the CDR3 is TGTGCCAGCAGCTCGGGACAGCTCGAGCAGTACTTC. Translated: CASSSGQLEQYF.

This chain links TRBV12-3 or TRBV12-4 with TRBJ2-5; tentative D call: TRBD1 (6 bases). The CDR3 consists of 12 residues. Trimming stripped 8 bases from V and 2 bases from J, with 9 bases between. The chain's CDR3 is CASGQRQETQYF. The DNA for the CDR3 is TGTGCCAGCGGACAGCGTCAAGAGACCCAGTACTTC.

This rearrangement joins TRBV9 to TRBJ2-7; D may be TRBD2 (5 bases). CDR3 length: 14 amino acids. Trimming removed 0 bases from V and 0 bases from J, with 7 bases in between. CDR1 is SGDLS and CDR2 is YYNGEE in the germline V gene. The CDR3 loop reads CASSVGSASYEQYF. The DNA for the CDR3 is TGTGCCAGCAGCGTAGGTAGCGCCTCCTACGAGCAGTACTTC.

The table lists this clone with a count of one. The CDR3 loop reads CASSSGTAYGYTF. DNA for the CDR3: TGTGCCAGCAGTTCCGGGACAGCCTATGGCTACACCTTC. This rearrangement joins TRBV27 to TRBJ1-2, with 7 nucleotides matching TRBD1. V trimming: 4 bases; J trimming: 4 bases; junction bases outside the gene matches: 3. In germline, CDR1 is MNHEY, CDR2 SMNVEV (reference sequence). The CDR3 sequence is 13 residues long.

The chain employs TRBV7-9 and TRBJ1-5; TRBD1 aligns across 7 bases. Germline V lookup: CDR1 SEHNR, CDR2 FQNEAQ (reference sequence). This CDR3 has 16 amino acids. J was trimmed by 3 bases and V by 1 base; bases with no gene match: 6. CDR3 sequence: CASSLGTGTDNQPQHF. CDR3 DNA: TGTGCCAGCAGCTTAGGGACCGGGACAGACAATCAGCCCCAGCATTTT.